These T cell receptor beta chains were read from a single sample in a study of cytomegalovirus exposure and HLA in healthy donors. Here immunoSEQ multiplex PCR was the method, and the copy in TCRdb shows in-frame clones only, minus some. The profile shows tens of thousands of clones, roughly 90% of them singletons. Material for sequencing was PBMCs. Every receptor here comes from a woman younger than 30 in good health and CMV-seronegative. CDR3s include the opening cysteine and the closing phenylalanine or tryptophan.

TRBJ1-1	TRBV30	12	CAWGQPNTEAFF
TRBJ2-3	TRBV19	13	CASKARASDTQYF
TRBJ2-1	TRBV7-3	16	CASSQPSGGSYNEQFF
TRBJ2-1	TRBV28	15	CASRAPGLGAGEQFF
TRBJ1-2	TRBV27	14	CASSLVGTGYGYTF
TRBJ2-5	TRBV28	16	CASSTPEKRLQETQYF
TRBJ1-5	TRBV10-1	16	CASTTGDGAGNQPQHF
TRBJ2-7	TRBV27	15	CASSPRPTPAYEQYF
TRBJ2-5	TRBV9	16	CASSGMGWGGQETQYF
TRBJ2-2	TRBV10-1	14	CASSETGNTGELFF
TRBJ1-2	TRBV7-9	12	CASSPGNYGYTF
TRBJ1-1	TRBV19	13	CASSLVPYTEAFF
TRBJ2-7	TRBV27	14	CASSMGQGTYEQYF
TRBJ2-2	TRBV7-2	15	CASSLRGSNTGELFF
TRBJ2-3	TRBV21-1	15	CASSTGKGAADTQYF
TRBJ2-7	TRBV4-2	15	CASSQDVISAYEQYF
TRBJ1-1	TRBV5-1	14	CASSLGGGNTEAFF
TRBJ1-3	TRBV10-3	13	CAISTGSGNTIYF
TRBJ2-1	TRBV7-2	15	CASSSSGYSYNEQFF
TRBJ1-4	TRBV7-2	15	CASSLGTGVREKLFF
TRBJ2-1	TRBV5-8	13	CASIQGPYNEQFF
TRBJ2-3	TRBV10-2	20	CASSEFLLRGLAGGDDTQYF
TRBJ1-2	TRBV6-1	15	CASRLGEGANYGYTF
TRBJ2-1	TRBV9	16	CASSPSGVRLAGEQFF
TRBJ2-1	TRBV27	16	CASSFRPGASYNEQFF
TRBJ1-5	TRBV30	13	CAWSTGGNQPQHF
TRBJ2-5	TRBV4-1	15	CASSPTGLKAETQYF
TRBJ2-3	TRBV23-1	17	CASSQTRGLAGDDTQYF
TRBJ1-5	TRBV18	15	CASSPGPPDGQPQHF
TRBJ2-2	TRBV6-5	15	CASSYQGLPTGELFF
TRBJ1-6	TRBV7-3	15	CASSLSSGQNSPLHF
TRBJ2-3	TRBV4-1	19	CASSQEALAGGPRTDTQYF
TRBJ2-1	TRBV2	16	CASRDFTSGSNGEQFF
TRBJ2-5	TRBV9	15	CASSVELMGGETQYF
TRBJ2-7	TRBV5-1	14	CASSFFGGAYEQYF
TRBJ2-1	TRBV7-8	14	CASERWTSLNEQFF
TRBJ2-2	TRBV7-9	12	CASSLNTGELFF
TRBJ1-4	TRBV4-1	16	CASSQDSGTWNEKLFF
TRBJ1-1	TRBV7-2	13	CASSLDSNTEAFF
TRBJ2-5	TRBV19	14	CASQTSGRGETQYF
TRBJ2-2	TRBV10-1	13	CASQASYTGELFF
TRBJ1-2	TRBV27	13	CASSSTANYGYTF
TRBJ2-1	TRBV9	15	CASSVDGGARNEQFF